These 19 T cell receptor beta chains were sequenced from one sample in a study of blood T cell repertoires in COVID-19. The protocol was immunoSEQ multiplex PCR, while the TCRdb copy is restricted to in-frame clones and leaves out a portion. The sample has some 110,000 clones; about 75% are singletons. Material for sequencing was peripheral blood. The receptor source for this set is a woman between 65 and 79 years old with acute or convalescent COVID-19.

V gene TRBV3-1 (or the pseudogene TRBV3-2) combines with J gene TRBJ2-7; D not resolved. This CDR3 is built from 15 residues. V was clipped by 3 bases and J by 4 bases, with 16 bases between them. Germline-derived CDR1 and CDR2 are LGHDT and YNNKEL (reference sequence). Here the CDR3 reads CASSHSLLTAYEQYF. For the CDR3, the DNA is TGTGCCAGCAGCCATAGCCTCTTGACGGCTTACGAGCAGTACTTC.

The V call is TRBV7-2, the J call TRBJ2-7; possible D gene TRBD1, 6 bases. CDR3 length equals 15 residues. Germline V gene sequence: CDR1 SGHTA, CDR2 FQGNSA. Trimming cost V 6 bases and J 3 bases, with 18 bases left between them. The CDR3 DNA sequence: TGTGCCAGCAGGAAACTAGGGGGTCTTAACTACGAGCAGTACTTC. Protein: CASRKLGGLNYEQYF.

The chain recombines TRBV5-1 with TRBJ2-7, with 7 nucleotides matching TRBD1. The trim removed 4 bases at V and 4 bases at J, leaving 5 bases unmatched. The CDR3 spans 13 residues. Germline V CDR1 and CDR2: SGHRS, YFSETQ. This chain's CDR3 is CASSVGQTYEQYF. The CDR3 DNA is TGCGCCAGCAGCGTGGGACAGACTTACGAGCAGTACTTC.

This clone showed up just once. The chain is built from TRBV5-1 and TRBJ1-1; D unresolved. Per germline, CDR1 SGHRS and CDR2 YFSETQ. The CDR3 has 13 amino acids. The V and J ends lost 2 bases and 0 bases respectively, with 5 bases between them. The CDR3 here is CASSFYVNTEAFF. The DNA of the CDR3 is TGCGCCAGCAGCTTTTATGTGAACACTGAAGCTTTCTTT.

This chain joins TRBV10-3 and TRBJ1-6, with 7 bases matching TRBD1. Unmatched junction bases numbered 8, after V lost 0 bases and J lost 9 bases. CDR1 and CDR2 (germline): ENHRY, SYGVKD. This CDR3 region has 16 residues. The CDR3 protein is CAISESGQALISPLHF. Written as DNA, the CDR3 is TGTGCCATCAGTGAGTCCGGACAGGCGCTGATTTCACCCCTCCACTTT.

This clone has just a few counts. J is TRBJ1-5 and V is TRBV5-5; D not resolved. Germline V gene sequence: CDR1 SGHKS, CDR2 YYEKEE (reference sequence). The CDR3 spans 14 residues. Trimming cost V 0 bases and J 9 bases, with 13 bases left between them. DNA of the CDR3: TGTGCCAGCAGCTTGGACGGCGGAGAATTGCCCCAGCATTTT. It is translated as CASSLDGGELPQHF. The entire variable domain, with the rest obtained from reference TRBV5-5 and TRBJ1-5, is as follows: DAGVTQSPTHLIKTRGQQVTLRCSPISGHKSVSWYQQVLGQGPQFIFQYYEKEERGRGNFPDRFSARQFPNYSSELNVNALLLGDSALYLCASSLDGGELPQHFGDGTRLSIL.

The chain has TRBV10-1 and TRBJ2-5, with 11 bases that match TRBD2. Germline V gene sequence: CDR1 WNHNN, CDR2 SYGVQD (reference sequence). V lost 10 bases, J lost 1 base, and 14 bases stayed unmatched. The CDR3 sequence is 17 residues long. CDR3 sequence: CATFPLAGAPSQETQYF. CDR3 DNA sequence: TGCGCCACCTTTCCACTAGCGGGGGCCCCGAGCCAAGAGACCCAGTACTTC.

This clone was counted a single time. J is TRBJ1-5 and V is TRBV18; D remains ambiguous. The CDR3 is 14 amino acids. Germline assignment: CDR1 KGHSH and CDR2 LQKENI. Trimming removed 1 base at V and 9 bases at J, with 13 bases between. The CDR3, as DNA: TGTGCCAGCTCACCACAGGAGGTCATGGGGCCCCAGCATTTT. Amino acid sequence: CASSPQEVMGPQHF.

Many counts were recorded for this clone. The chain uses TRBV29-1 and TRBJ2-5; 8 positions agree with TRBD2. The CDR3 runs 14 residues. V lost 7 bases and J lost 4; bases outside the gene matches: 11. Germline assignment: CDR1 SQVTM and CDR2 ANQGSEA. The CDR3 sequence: CSALPGLGRETQYF. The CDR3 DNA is TGCAGCGCCCTACCGGGACTAGGACGAGAGACCCAGTACTTC. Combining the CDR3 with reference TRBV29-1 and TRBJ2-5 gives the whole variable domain SAVISQKPSRDICQRGTSLTIQCQVDSQVTMMFWYRQQPGQSLTLIATANQGSEATYESGFVIDKFPISRPNLTFSTLTVSNMSPEDSSIYLCSALPGLGRETQYFGPGTRLLVL.

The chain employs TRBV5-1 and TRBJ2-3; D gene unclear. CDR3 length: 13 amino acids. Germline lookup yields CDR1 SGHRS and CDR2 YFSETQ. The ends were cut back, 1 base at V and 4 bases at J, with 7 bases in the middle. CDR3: CASSLISADTQYF. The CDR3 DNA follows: TGCGCCAGCAGCTTGATCAGTGCAGATACGCAGTATTTT. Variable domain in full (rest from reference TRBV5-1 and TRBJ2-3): KAGVTQTPRYLIKTRGQQVTLSCSPISGHRSVSWYQQTPGQGLQFLFEYFSETQRNKGNFPGRFSGRQFSNSRSEMNVSTLELGDSALYLCASSLISADTQYFGPGTRLTVL.

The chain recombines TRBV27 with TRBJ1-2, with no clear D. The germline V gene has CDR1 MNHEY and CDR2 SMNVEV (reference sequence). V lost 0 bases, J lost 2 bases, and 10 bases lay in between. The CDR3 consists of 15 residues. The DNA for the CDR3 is TGTGCCAGCAGTTTATCTGCGGGTGGGAACTATGGCTACACCTTC. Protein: CASSLSAGGNYGYTF.

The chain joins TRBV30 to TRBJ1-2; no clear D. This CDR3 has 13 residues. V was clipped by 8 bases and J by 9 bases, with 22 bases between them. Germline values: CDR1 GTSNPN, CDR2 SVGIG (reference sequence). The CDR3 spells CAARKNREGRYTF. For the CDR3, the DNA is TGTGCCGCGCGAAAAAATCGAGAGGGCCGCTACACCTTC.

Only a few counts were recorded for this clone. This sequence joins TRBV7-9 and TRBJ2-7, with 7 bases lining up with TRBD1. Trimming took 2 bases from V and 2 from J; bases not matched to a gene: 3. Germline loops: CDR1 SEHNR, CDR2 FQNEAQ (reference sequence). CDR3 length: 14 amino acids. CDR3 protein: CASSLTGAPYEQYF. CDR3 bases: TGTGCCAGCAGCTTAACAGGGGCCCCCTACGAGCAGTACTTC.

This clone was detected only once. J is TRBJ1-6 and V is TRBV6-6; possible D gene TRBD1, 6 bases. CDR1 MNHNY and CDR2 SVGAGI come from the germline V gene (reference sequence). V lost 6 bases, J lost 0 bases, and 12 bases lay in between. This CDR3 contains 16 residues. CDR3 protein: CASRPTGSSYNSPLHF. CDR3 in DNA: TGTGCCAGCAGACCTACAGGGAGCTCCTATAATTCACCCCTCCACTTT.

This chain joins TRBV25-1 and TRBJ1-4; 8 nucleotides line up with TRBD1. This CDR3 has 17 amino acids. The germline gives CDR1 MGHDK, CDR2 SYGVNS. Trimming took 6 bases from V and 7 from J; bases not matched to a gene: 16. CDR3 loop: CASRRTIKGDRLEKLFF. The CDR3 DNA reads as TGTGCCAGCAGGAGAACCATAAAGGGGGACAGGCTTGAAAAACTGTTTTTT.

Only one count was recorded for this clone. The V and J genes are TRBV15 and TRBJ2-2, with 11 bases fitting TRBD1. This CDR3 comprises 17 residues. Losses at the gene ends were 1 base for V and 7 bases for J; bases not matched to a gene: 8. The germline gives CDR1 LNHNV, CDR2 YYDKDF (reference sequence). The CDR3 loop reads CATSRAPGQGVGGELFF. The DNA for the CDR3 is TGTGCCACCAGCAGAGCGCCGGGACAGGGGGTAGGCGGGGAGCTGTTTTTT.

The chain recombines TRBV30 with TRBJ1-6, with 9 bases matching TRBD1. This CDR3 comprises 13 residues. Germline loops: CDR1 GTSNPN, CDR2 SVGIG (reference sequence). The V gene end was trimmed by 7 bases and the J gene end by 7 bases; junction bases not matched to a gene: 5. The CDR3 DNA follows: TGTGCCTCAGGGGACAGGGAAAATTCACCCCTCCACTTT. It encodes CASGDRENSPLHF.

CDR3 sequence (DNA): TGTGCCAGCAGCCACTTACCCGGGTTTGGGGAAAAACTGTTTTTT. Residues: CASSHLPGFGEKLFF. The chain employs TRBV3-1 (or the pseudogene TRBV3-2) and TRBJ1-4; no definite D call. Germline CDR1 and CDR2: LGHDT and YNNKEL (reference sequence). This CDR3 comprises 15 residues. The ends were cut back, 3 bases at V and 8 bases at J, with 16 bases in the middle.

The CDR3 region is CASSPIAEGATQYF. The CDR3 nucleotides read TGTGCCAGCTCACCCATTGCGGAGGGCGCGACCCAGTACTTC. The chain recombines TRBV18 with TRBJ2-5; weak D call: TRBD2 (6 bases). This CDR3 has 14 amino acids. From germline, CDR1 is KGHSH and CDR2 LQKENI. V was clipped by 3 bases and J by 7 bases, with 15 bases between them.